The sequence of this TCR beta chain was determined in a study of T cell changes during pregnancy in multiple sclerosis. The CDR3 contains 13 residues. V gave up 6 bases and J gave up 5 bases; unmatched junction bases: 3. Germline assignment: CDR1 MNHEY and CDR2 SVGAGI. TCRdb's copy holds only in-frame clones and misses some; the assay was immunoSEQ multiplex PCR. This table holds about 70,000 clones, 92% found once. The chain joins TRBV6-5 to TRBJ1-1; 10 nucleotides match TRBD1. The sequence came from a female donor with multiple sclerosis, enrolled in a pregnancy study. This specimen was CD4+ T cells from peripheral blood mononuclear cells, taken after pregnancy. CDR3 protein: CASRTGGLTEAFF. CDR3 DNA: TGTGCCAGCAGGACAGGGGGCCTGACTGAAGCTTTCTTT.